This T cell receptor (beta chain) was observed in a study of shared clonotypes between healthy human individuals. Study-level points and caveats: Deeper or shallower sequencing was expected to change how clonotypes are shared among donors.

CDR1 and CDR2 from the germline V gene are MGHRA and YSYEKL. The length of the CDR3 is 14 residues. V was shortened by 4 bases and J by 4 bases, with 11 bases between the two germline ends. To note about this clone: The antigen remains undetermined. Other DNA sequences in the sample encode the same CDR3.

Researchers partitioned CD4+ cells into CD45RA+ naive and CD45RA-negative memory subsets. Clones were sequenced by immunoSEQ multiplex PCR, and TCRdb holds only the in-frame ones, with some missing. This table has nearly 750,000 clones, 72% appearing once. The chain employs TRBV4-1 and TRBJ1-5; TRBD1 might be the D (5 bases). Sequences were obtained from memory CD4+ T cells sorted from blood. The subset denotes: CD45RA-negative fraction. The TCR comes from a young woman in good health. For the CDR3, the DNA is TGCGCCAGCAGCCCGGACGAGGGGAATCAGCCCCAGCATTTT. Its translation is CASSPDEGNQPQHF.